This is a list of T cell receptor beta chains from one sample in a study of control samples from healthy donors and cancer patients. Produced via immunoSEQ multiplex PCR; TCRdb's table is partial and in-frame only. The data hold tens of thousands of clones, with around 85% observed a single time. Sequencing was done on a sample of PBMCs. These receptors originate from a woman in her forties or fifties with lung cancer. Both conserved end residues are part of each CDR3. Each record gives: V gene, CDR3 protein.

v_call: TRBV19; cdr3_aa: CASSMFGTAGPYNEQFF
v_call: TRBV6-5; cdr3_aa: CASSKGQSPGELFF
v_call: TRBV7-6; cdr3_aa: CASSLAVSGKYADTQYF
v_call: TRBV18; cdr3_aa: CASSSGGQNEKLFF
v_call: TRBV3-1/TRBV3-2; cdr3_aa: CASSQGGGREAFF
v_call: TRBV18; cdr3_aa: CASSPDGLSYEQYF
v_call: TRBV9; cdr3_aa: CASSVEGGGSTDTQYF
v_call: TRBV7-3; cdr3_aa: CASSLSHGTEAFF
v_call: TRBV6-5; cdr3_aa: CASRAGGWNEQFF
v_call: TRBV30; cdr3_aa: CAWSVGGEIEAFF
v_call: TRBV2; cdr3_aa: CASNRDTDYGYTF
v_call: TRBV7-2; cdr3_aa: CASSFTGTGVFYEQYF
v_call: TRBV7-9; cdr3_aa: CASRIPGQGTEAFF
v_call: TRBV28; cdr3_aa: CASSPPISNQPQHF
v_call: TRBV6-5; cdr3_aa: CASSYQNVRGYGYTF
v_call: TRBV7-6; cdr3_aa: CASSLLDRGGDEQFF
v_call: TRBV10-2; cdr3_aa: CASELAGGHGTQYF
v_call: TRBV27; cdr3_aa: CASSSYMSSYEQYF
v_call: TRBV11-2; cdr3_aa: CASSRLTGTGNTIYF
v_call: TRBV3-1/TRBV3-2; cdr3_aa: CASSQDMNLGDNSPLHF
v_call: TRBV2; cdr3_aa: CASVRSGEGEKLFF
v_call: TRBV2; cdr3_aa: CASSETSYTF
v_call: TRBV7-8; cdr3_aa: CASSPGAGTADNEQFF
v_call: TRBV7-9; cdr3_aa: CASSLTTGTISNSPLHF
v_call: TRBV5-6; cdr3_aa: CASCPRDRSTYSNQPQHF
v_call: TRBV7-9; cdr3_aa: CASSLAGGEGTDTQYF
v_call: TRBV4-2; cdr3_aa: CASSQDLTAAGNTIYF
v_call: TRBV9; cdr3_aa: CASSGDRGGMNSPLHF
v_call: TRBV27; cdr3_aa: CASSAQDPYEQYF
v_call: TRBV5-6; cdr3_aa: CASSLRTGGGGVYNEQFF
v_call: TRBV12-3/TRBV12-4; cdr3_aa: CASSLVVGNPLHF
v_call: TRBV7-2; cdr3_aa: CASFGGAGCTDTQYF
v_call: TRBV19; cdr3_aa: CASIRRSDANYGYTF
v_call: TRBV5-1; cdr3_aa: CASRQGIGNTEAFF